This TCR beta chain came from a study of Graves' ophthalmopathy and Graves' hyperthyroidism. This clonotype was seen many times. Its antigen is still unknown. Amplification of TCR beta CDR3 regions used RNA transcripts. RT-PCR with HTBI primers came first, then second-round multiplex PCR. TCRdb recomputed calls from the multiplex PCR reads with MiXCR, one row per CDR3 protein. The table has about 370,000 distinct CDR3 sequences, approximately 20% seen once. Findings and caveats of the study: Most expanded clonotypes from thyroid (those above 0.001 frequency) were also found in blood. Stable hyperthyroidism and ophthalmopathy were told apart by a 13-signature model, which achieved 85% to 90% sensitivity and around 80% specificity.

A duration under 3 months, NOSPECS ≥4, CAS ≥3 and moderate-to-severe activity characterized the donors with ophthalmopathy. No donor had other autoimmune disease, uncontrolled infection, pregnancy or lactation. With 5 bases removed from V and 6 bases from J, the gap between germline ends came to 25 bases. Germline CDR1 SGHTA, CDR2 FQGTGA. The CDR3 has 17 residues. The chain has TRBV7-3 and TRBJ1-1; no clear D. The sequenced material came from peripheral blood. The clonotype originates from a woman younger than 30 with Graves' ophthalmopathy. The CDR3 bases are TGTGCCAGCAGCCTCGGAACCTCGGGTCCGAGTTCGTCTGAAGCTTTCTTT. As protein: CASSLGTSGPSSSEAFF.